This paragraph reports one TCR beta chain. The antigen remains undetermined. Preparing the TCRbeta library involved the use of unique molecular identifiers. TCRdb independently ran MiXCR on the PCR reads; one entry per CDR3 protein. The sample shows under 450,000 distinct CDR3 sequences, 16% of them seen only once. This record belongs to a study of T-cell reconstitution after alpha-beta-depleted transplantation in children. Study results and caveats: One year post-transplant, T-cell counts and diversity were largely derived from T cells produced anew. Approximately two months post-transplant, alpha-beta T cells reportedly originated from several hundred expanded graft clones. TCRbeta diversity was high at day 60 in some patients (a result of surviving recipient T cells and thymic progenitors).

This CDR3 spans 12 amino acids. Between the trimmed V and J ends, which lost 9 bases and 3 bases, there was a span of 11 bases. CDR1 and CDR2 (germline): LNHDA, SQIVND (reference sequence). Sequences were derived from PBMCs, mostly from graft donor cells, sampled 360 days after TCRalphabeta/CD19-depleted stem cell transplant. The genes are TRBV19 and TRBJ2-5; D not resolved. This TCR was sampled from a boy younger than two who had a stem cell transplant for Wiskott-Aldrich syndrome, so the T cells may come from the graft donor. CDR3 protein: CASPRDEETQYF. The DNA for the CDR3 is TGTGCCAGCCCTCGAGATGAAGAGACCCAGTACTTC.